This entry concerns a single T cell receptor (beta chain). Its specificity is unknown. The CDR3 consists of 10 residues. Germline V gene lookup returns CDR1 SQVTM and CDR2 ANQGSEA. The data derive from a study of post-analysis software for immune sequencing data. Notes on the study in general: With F measure, samples from one preparation batch clustered together strongly. Four or five TRBV segments were significantly more frequent in patients than in controls. TRBV5-6, TRBV5-1 and TRBV20-1 were among these segments.

The TCR beta cDNA libraries carried unique molecular identifiers. TCRdb ran MiXCR on the PCR reads and lists one entry per CDR3 protein. The sample contains about 820,000 distinct CDR3 sequences, roughly half of which appear only once. This sequence joins TRBV29-1 and TRBJ2-5, with D unclear. The better agreement between TRBJ2-7 and the DNA end casts doubt on the J call. The receptor comes from a girl aged 10 to 17 with multiple sclerosis. The specimen sequenced was blood. The CDR3: CSVVASEQYF. The CDR3 region has the DNA TGCAGCGTTGTGGCCTCCGAGCAGTACTTC.